This T cell receptor beta chain is from a study of PD-L1 blockade in urothelial cancer (TCRdb year 2017). Concerning the study at large: All patients started therapy around 2014 and received atezolizumab 1,200 mg intravenously every 3 weeks. Blood samples gave median yields of about 150,000 T cells and some 84,000 unique TCRs, along with a median clonality of 0.080. TCR sequencing covered pretreatment tumor samples and matched, serially collected peripheral blood taken before and after atezolizumab treatment. An exploratory multi-omic analysis was conducted of the somatic, immune and clinical correlates of response to PD-L1 blockade with atezolizumab in urothelial cancer. Patients had an ECOG performance status of 0 or 1 and had received between 0 and 3 prior chemotherapy regimens. Durable clinical benefit was defined as a progression-free survival longer than 6 months, and TCR features were additionally tested against progression-free survival and overall survival. Durable clinical benefit was achieved by nine patients and was not achieved by 20 patients. In the same patients, whole exome sequencing and RNA sequencing of pretreatment tumors were performed in addition to TCR sequencing. Over 28 patients had pretreatment blood TCR-seq, around 25 had at least one posttreatment blood collection, and around 25 had tumor TCR-seq. About nine tenths of the roughly 29 patients were identified as males with urothelial cancer of bladder origin, and a prior smoking history was reported by 18 of 29 patients. Blood samples were analyzed at two time points: 3 weeks after treatment start (second dose) and 6 weeks after treatment start.

This clone has more than one count but fewer than ten. What this receptor recognizes is not known. Base-call qualities are not available, and no considerably larger clone is one nucleotide away. The germline V gene yields MNHNS for CDR1 and SASEGT for CDR2. V and J are truncated by 8 bases and 2 bases respectively, leaving an intervening sequence of 7 bases. The CDR3 sequence holds 12 residues, the cysteine and phenylalanine included. Of the read, only the CDR3 DNA is kept; its 36 bases are in frame from base 1. The cohort included about 27 patients with locally advanced or metastatic urothelial carcinoma who were treated at Memorial Sloan Kettering on a trial protocol. Peripheral blood mononuclear cells were collected pretreatment and during treatment, with between 1 and 8 total time points obtained per patient. The Qiagen DNeasy Blood extraction kit was used to purify genomic DNA from total PBMCs and tumor samples. PBMCs were collected pretreatment and during treatment, and were isolated and stored as previously described.

The research as a whole found: Small sample size (n ≈ 28) and many exploratory analyses mean the results are intended to be hypothesis-generating. Among patients with durable benefit, tumor-associated TCR clones showed greater expansion in peripheral blood 3 weeks after treatment started (n ≈ 23, p = 0.022). Improved progression-free and overall survival was found to be associated with pretreatment peripheral blood TCR clonality below the median.

Each PCR received spiked-in synthetic TCR analog templates so that absolute template abundance could be estimated from read counts. Using the immunoSEQ assay, TCRbeta CDR3 regions were amplified from genomic DNA with bias-controlled V and J gene primers. Sequencing of rearranged TCRbeta segments was done at approximately 20X coverage. The authors' pipeline ran thus. Sequencing errors were corrected by clustering and CDR3s were annotated against IMGT to assign V, D and J genes. Downstream analyses used only productive TCRbeta rearrangements, leaving out any out-of-frame or stop-codon sequences. Clonality was computed as one minus Shannon entropy normalized by the log of the number of unique productive sequences. Clones differing between time points or between blood and tumor were identified by Fisher's exact test with Benjamini-Hochberg correction at adjusted p below 0.01. The immuneACCESS repertoire file appears here via TCRdb, limited to in-frame rearrangements. These files lack a portion of the clones; in checked studies, under half of the deficit traces to unresolved V genes, and the cause of the others is not known. The V and J calls and clone size were taken over from that table, and D and trimming were inferred from the DNA. In all, the sample holds tens of thousands of clones, and approximately 80% of those were seen once. The ten top clones hold approximately 3.3% of the sample.

The source material was PBMCs, sampled around atezolizumab (anti-PD-L1) treatment. This clonotype originated in a man in his sixties or seventies with urothelial cancer. The chain uses TRBV6-1 and TRBJ1-3; the D gene remains uncertain. The DNA sequence reads TGTGCCAGCCGTACAGCTGGAAACACCATATATTTT. This yields the protein CASRTAGNTIYF.